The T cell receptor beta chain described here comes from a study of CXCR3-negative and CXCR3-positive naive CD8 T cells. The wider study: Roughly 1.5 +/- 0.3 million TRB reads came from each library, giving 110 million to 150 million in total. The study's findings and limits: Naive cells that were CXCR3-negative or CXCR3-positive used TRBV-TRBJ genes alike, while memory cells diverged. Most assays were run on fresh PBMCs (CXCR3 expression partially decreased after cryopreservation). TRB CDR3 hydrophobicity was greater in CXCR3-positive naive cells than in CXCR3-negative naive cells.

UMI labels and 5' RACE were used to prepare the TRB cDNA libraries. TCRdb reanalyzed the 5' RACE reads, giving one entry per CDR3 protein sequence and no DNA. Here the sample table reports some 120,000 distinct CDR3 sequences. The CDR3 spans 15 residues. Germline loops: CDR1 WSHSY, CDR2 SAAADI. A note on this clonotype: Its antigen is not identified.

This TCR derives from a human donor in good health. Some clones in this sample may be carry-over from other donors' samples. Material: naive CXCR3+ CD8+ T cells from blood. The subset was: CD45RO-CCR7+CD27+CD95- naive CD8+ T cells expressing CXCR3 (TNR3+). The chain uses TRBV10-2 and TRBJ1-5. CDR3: CASSVAWGGNQPQHF.